The sequence of this TCR beta chain was determined in a study of cytomegalovirus exposure and HLA in healthy donors. Findings of the study overall: Clusters of TCRs from the first cohort tended to co-occur in the 90 to 150 validation repertoires (as a later analysis found). Researchers counted some 150 TCR beta chains as cytomegalovirus-associated.

On this clone: Its antigen is not known.

Generated by immunoSEQ multiplex PCR, the TCRdb table keeps only in-frame clones and is missing some. This sample has approximately 71,000 clones, with about 89% found just once. Sample: PBMCs. The source of this sequence is a man aged 18 to 29 in good health and CMV-seronegative.

CDR3 nucleotide sequence: TGTGCCAGCAGTGAAGCGACACCCTCCTACGAGCAGTACTTC. This encodes CASSEATPSYEQYF. The J gene is TRBJ2-7, the V gene TRBV6-1; the D is unclear. The ends were cut back, 0 bases at V and 0 bases at J, with 6 bases in the middle. CDR1 is MNHNS and CDR2 is SASEGT in the germline V gene. This CDR3 contains 14 residues.